This T cell receptor (beta chain) emerged from a study of blood T cells in healthy people across ages. The second PCR ran roughly 6 to 11 cycles with a sample-barcoded 5' primer and J-beta primers. Via MiXCR, TCRdb re-called the 5' RACE reads, giving one row per CDR3 protein. Counted here are roughly 700,000 distinct CDR3 sequences, approximately 50% occurring once; the ten biggest clones make up roughly a third. CDR3 length: 14 amino acids. Germline CDR1 reads SQVTM; CDR2 reads ANQGSEA. Trimming removed 6 bases from V and 2 bases from J; junction bases left unmatched: 6. The TCR sequence derives from a woman aged 55-70 years in good health. V usage is TRBV29-1 and J usage is TRBJ2-7; 11 positions agree with TRBD1. Sequencing used blood. CDR3 sequence reads: CSVARDRGTYEQYF. DNA of the CDR3: TGCAGCGTGGCTCGGGACAGGGGGACCTACGAGCAGTACTTC.